Below, 10 T cell receptor beta chains from the same sample are listed, as sequenced in a study of CD8+CD57+ T cells in acquired aplastic anemia. Both TCR beta VDJ combination and CDR3 sequence profiling were carried out. Genomic DNA was the template for this profiling. TCRdb reanalysed the reads using MiXCR and keeps one entry per CDR3 protein. The sample shows around 150,000 distinct CDR3 sequences, 41% of them seen only once. The specimen was sorted CD4+, CD8+, or CD8+CD57+ T cells (not recorded which) from PBMCs. These receptors were taken from a human donor in good health, serving as a control.

The genes are TRBV7-2 and TRBJ2-5; D not resolved. There are 9 residues in the CDR3. Germline CDR1 and CDR2: SGHTA and FQGNSA. V was pared by 8 bases and J by 5 bases, with 3 bases between. The CDR3 region has the DNA TGTGCCAGCGGGGAGACCCAGTACTTC. Its translation is CASGETQYF.

CDR3 nucleotides: TGTGCCAGCTCACCATCCTCGGGACAGGGGATCCATGGCTACACCTTC. As protein: CASSPSSGQGIHGYTF. This chain uses TRBV18 with TRBJ1-2; 10 bases are shared with TRBD1. Unmatched junction bases numbered 9, after V lost 2 bases and J lost 6 bases. The CDR3 consists of 16 residues. Germline loops: CDR1 KGHSH, CDR2 LQKENI.

This clonotype has more than one count but fewer than ten. Relative to the germline gene, one junction end is altered; a read error may explain this. The genes are TRBV5-8 and TRBJ1-3; D perhaps matches TRBD1 (5 bases). Germline V gene lookup returns CDR1 SGHTS and CDR2 YDEGEE. There are 14 residues in the CDR3. The CDR3 loop is CASSRGGETNTVYF. The CDR3 nucleotides read TGTGCCAGCAGCCGTGGAGGGGAGACAAACACCGTATATTTT.

CDR3 region: CASSGQGLAGAEQYF. CDR3 DNA sequence: TGTGCCAGCAGTGGCCAGGGACTAGCGGGGGCCGAGCAGTACTTC. This rearrangement joins TRBV2 to TRBJ2-7; 14 bases are a match to TRBD2. V trimming: 4 bases; J trimming: 6 bases; junction bases outside the gene matches: 5. Germline-derived CDR1 and CDR2 are SNHLY and FYNNEI. CDR3 length equals 15 residues.

The genes are TRBV15 and TRBJ1-2; D is unclear. Per germline, CDR1 LNHNV and CDR2 YYDKDF (reference sequence). Trimming took off 0 bases at V and 2 bases at J, with 7 bases between the two ends. The CDR3 loop spans 14 amino acids. The CDR3 DNA follows: TGTGCCACCAGCAGAGATGTACGAAACTATGGCTACACCTTC. Residues: CATSRDVRNYGYTF.

V gene TRBV20-1 combines with J gene TRBJ2-3; TRBD2 agrees at 10 bases. Germline CDR1 reads DFQATT; CDR2 reads SNEGSKA (reference sequence). The CDR3 loop spans 14 amino acids. CDR3 DNA sequence: TGCAGCGCGGCACTTAGCGGGAGGAGTGATACGCAGTATTTT. Encoded protein: CSAALSGRSDTQYF.

CDR3 DNA sequence: TGTGCCAGCAGCGGAACCGGGACAGGGGCTCTGAATCAGCCCCAGCATTTT. The encoded protein is CASSGTGTGALNQPQHF. The chain carries TRBV2 and TRBJ1-5; 10 bases are shared with TRBD1. The CDR3 covers 17 residues. Unmatched junction bases numbered 12, after V lost 6 bases and J lost 4 bases. Germline V gene lookup returns CDR1 SNHLY and CDR2 FYNNEI.

The chain links TRBV7-3 to TRBJ1-1; no clear D. The length of the CDR3 is 13 residues. Trimming removed 5 bases at V and 5 bases at J, with 12 bases between. Germline loops: CDR1 SGHTA, CDR2 FQGTGA. This chain's CDR3 is CASSLKATTEAFF. As DNA, the CDR3 is TGTGCCAGCAGCCTAAAGGCCACTACTGAAGCTTTCTTT.

This clonotype occurred many times. The chain couples TRBV5-4 to TRBJ2-7; D not resolved. The V gene lost 5 bases and the J gene lost 0 bases, with 9 bases spanning the gap. Germline-derived CDR1 and CDR2 are SGHNT and YYREEE (reference sequence). The CDR3 contains 13 residues. CDR3 amino acids: CASSFPGSYEQYF. CDR3 coding DNA: TGTGCCAGCAGTTTCCCAGGCTCCTACGAGCAGTACTTC.

This clonotype was observed many times. V is TRBV28 and J is TRBJ2-7; 12 positions agree with TRBD1. V was clipped by 7 bases and J by 5 bases; unmatched bases: 9. Germline CDR1 and CDR2: MDHEN and SYDVKM. This CDR3 spans 15 amino acids. The CDR3 nucleotides read TGTGCCAGCACCCCAGGGGGACAGGGGGCCCACGAGCAGTACTTC. Its protein is CASTPGGQGAHEQYF.